This is a list of T cell receptor beta chains from one sample in a study of blood T cells in healthy people across ages. Using its own MiXCR run on the 5' RACE reads, TCRdb lists one record per CDR3 protein. The profile shows approximately 1.5 million distinct CDR3 sequences, about 31% of them singletons. The source material was blood. The source of these receptors is a woman aged 25 to 39 in good health. The conserved cysteine and the conserved F or W are not part of the CDR3 here. The order of the fields is clone size, V gene, J gene, CDR3 protein. Rows may omit the clone size; those that give it use once, few, many or a size class.

clone size: .; V gene: TRBV2; J gene: TRBJ2-5; CDR3 protein: ASSLRTRGAQETQY
clone size: .; V gene: TRBV30; J gene: TRBJ2-1; CDR3 protein: AWSLRRGRGSYNEQF
clone size: .; V gene: TRBV11-2; J gene: TRBJ1-2; CDR3 protein: ASRPGRGRIYGYT
clone size: .; V gene: TRBV6-2/TRBV6-3; J gene: TRBJ2-7; CDR3 protein: AGSYPLAANSYEQY
clone size: .; V gene: TRBV20-1; J gene: TRBJ2-3; CDR3 protein: SARDVRDFLADTQY
clone size: .; V gene: TRBV9; J gene: TRBJ2-1; CDR3 protein: ASSPRPQGRSSYNEQF
clone size: few; V gene: TRBV10-2; J gene: TRBJ2-5; CDR3 protein: ASSDPTGQGSGETQY
clone size: few; V gene: TRBV7-9; J gene: TRBJ2-1; CDR3 protein: ASSLGWTSGSSSYNEQF
clone size: .; V gene: TRBV20-1; J gene: TRBJ1-6; CDR3 protein: SAREKVGGSNSPLH
clone size: few; V gene: TRBV7-6; J gene: .; CDR3 protein: ASTAEPGPENYEQY
clone size: .; V gene: TRBV29-1; J gene: TRBJ1-5; CDR3 protein: SVTTGTNQPQH
clone size: .; V gene: TRBV5-1; J gene: TRBJ2-2; CDR3 protein: ASSLTSGAAGELF
clone size: many; V gene: TRBV7-9; J gene: TRBJ2-7; CDR3 protein: ASSRGQGPYEQY
clone size: .; V gene: TRBV7-9; J gene: TRBJ2-5; CDR3 protein: ASSPGTSGSEETQY
clone size: .; V gene: TRBV12-3/TRBV12-4; J gene: TRBJ2-3; CDR3 protein: ASSIGQGRHTQY
clone size: .; V gene: TRBV7-9; J gene: TRBJ2-5; CDR3 protein: ASSLVVLAGGLPNNEQY
clone size: few; V gene: TRBV20-1; J gene: TRBJ2-5; CDR3 protein: SASQRTTETQY
clone size: .; V gene: TRBV6-1; J gene: TRBJ2-3; CDR3 protein: ASSLGLAETSTDTQY
clone size: many; V gene: TRBV29-1; J gene: TRBJ2-5; CDR3 protein: SVYRTGDQETQY
clone size: few; V gene: TRBV28; J gene: TRBJ1-2; CDR3 protein: ASEATPDGYT
clone size: .; V gene: TRBV28; J gene: TRBJ2-6; CDR3 protein: ASSFPQIFGANVLT
clone size: .; V gene: TRBV6-1; J gene: TRBJ1-6; CDR3 protein: ASRTKSVPFIDSPLH
clone size: few; V gene: TRBV30; J gene: TRBJ1-1; CDR3 protein: AHGEEGTEAF
clone size: .; V gene: TRBV27; J gene: TRBJ2-3; CDR3 protein: ASSDTRLAGGPTDTQY
clone size: .; V gene: TRBV20-1; J gene: TRBJ2-1; CDR3 protein: GASGGGDNEQF
clone size: .; V gene: TRBV5-1; J gene: TRBJ2-3; CDR3 protein: ASNGAGEWTDTQY
clone size: .; V gene: TRBV9; J gene: TRBJ1-1; CDR3 protein: ASSVDRGWTEAF